The following is a T cell receptor beta chain sequence with its context. Its cognate antigen has yet to be identified. The sample holds no much larger clone one base away, and base qualities are not on file. These data belong to a study of technical replicates of blood from several donors (dated by TCRdb to 2015 to 2018). V loses 2 bases of germline sequence and J loses 4 bases, and the interval between the two ends is 14 bases. The CDR3 has 15 amino acids, counting the end cysteine and phenylalanine. The sequence is cut down to CDR3 DNA, 45 bases in frame from base 1. The germline V gene gives CDR1 as SNHLY and CDR2 as FYNNEI. The protocol used for the library was the immunoSEQ multiplex PCR assay. TCRdb provides this immuneACCESS table in a form limited to in-frame rearrangements. Some clones are lacking; in checked studies, under half of them reflect an unresolved V gene, and why the rest are absent is not known. Counted in this sample were about 72,000 clones; just under 97% of them appeared once. Roughly 0.24% of the sample rests with the top ten.

Sequenced material: T cells isolated from PBMCs. The TCR comes from a human donor in good health. The chain links TRBV2 with TRBJ1-2, with TRBD1 tentatively as D gene (5 bases match). The encoded CDR3 is CASSEWQGSIYGYTF. The nucleotide sequence reads as follows: TGTGCCAGCAGTGAATGGCAGGGATCGATCTATGGCTACACCTTC.